Listed here are 26 T cell receptor beta chains from one sample, sequenced in a study of shared clonotypes between healthy human individuals. Sequencing was performed with immunoSEQ multiplex PCR; in TCRdb, only in-frame clones are kept and a portion is missing. The table lists roughly 510,000 clones, 75% to 80% of them singletons. Material: PBMCs. These receptors were obtained from a woman aged 40 to 55 in good health. Some clones in this sample may be carry-over from other donors' samples.

The chain joins TRBV7-2 to TRBJ1-2; D might be TRBD1 (6 bases). The germline V and J ends were trimmed by 7 bases and 4 bases, with 22 bases remaining between them. Germline V gene sequence: CDR1 SGHTA, CDR2 FQGNSA. The CDR3 consists of 16 residues. This CDR3 is CASTILTGHQTYGYTF. The CDR3 coding sequence is TGTGCCAGCACCATTCTGACGGGACACCAGACCTATGGCTACACCTTC. The complete variable domain, with remaining parts taken from reference TRBV7-2 and TRBJ1-2, reads GAGVSQSPSNKVTEKGKDVELRCDPISGHTALYWYRQSLGQGLEFLIYFQGNSAPDKSGLPSDRFSAERTGGSVSTLTIQRTQQEDSAVYLCASTILTGHQTYGYTFGSGTRLTVV.

This clone was counted a single time. This chain joins TRBV28 and TRBJ2-1, with TRBD1 as a possible D gene (6 bases). The CDR3 has 16 residues. Germline V gene lookup returns CDR1 MDHEN and CDR2 SYDVKM. V lost 5 bases and J 1 base, leaving 15 bases between the germline ends. The chain's CDR3 is CASSPTGKPSYNEQFF. CDR3 sequence (DNA): TGTGCCAGCAGTCCAACAGGGAAACCATCCTACAATGAGCAGTTCTTC.

This clone was detected many times. The genes are TRBV27 and TRBJ1-6; possibly TRBD1 for D (5 bases). Germline V CDR1 and CDR2: MNHEY, SMNVEV (reference sequence). The CDR3 runs to 17 residues. V lost 0 bases and J 4 bases, leaving 13 bases between the germline ends. Here the CDR3 DNA reads TGTGCCAGCAGTTTATCGAGGGGCACCCTATATAATTCACCCCTCCACTTT. This codes for CASSLSRGTLYNSPLHF.

This chain uses TRBV19 with TRBJ1-2; D gene uncertain. This CDR3 region has 14 residues. Germline-derived CDR1 and CDR2 are LNHDA and SQIVND (reference sequence). The V end was cut by 5 bases, the J end by 0 bases, with 10 bases between. The CDR3 is CASSPHGPNYGYTF. The CDR3 coding sequence is TGTGCCAGTAGTCCCCACGGCCCTAACTATGGCTACACCTTC.

This chain uses TRBV2 with TRBJ2-7; D unresolved. Per germline, CDR1 SNHLY and CDR2 FYNNEI. The CDR3 runs to 11 residues. With 7 bases removed from V and 3 bases from J, the gap between germline ends came to 7 bases. The CDR3 reads CASTFGYEQYF. The CDR3 DNA sequence: TGTGCCAGCACTTTCGGCTACGAGCAGTACTTC.

This clone was seen more than once but under ten times. V and J are TRBV6-5 and TRBJ1-1; TRBD1 matches 8 bases. Germline loops: CDR1 MNHEY, CDR2 SVGAGI. V shed 6 bases, J shed 6 bases, and the junction held 6 bases outside the gene matches. The CDR3 contains 13 residues. CDR3: CASSTTGVAEAFF. CDR3 nucleotide sequence: TGTGCCAGCAGCACGACAGGGGTCGCTGAAGCTTTCTTT.

V is TRBV9 and J is TRBJ2-1; perhaps TRBD2 as D (6 bases). Looked up from germline, CDR1 is SGDLS and CDR2 is YYNGEE. Trimming cost V 4 bases and J 7 bases, with 15 bases left between them. CDR3 length: 14 residues. CDR3 coding DNA: TGTGCCAGCAGCCCTCCCATTGGGAGGAATGAGCAGTTCTTC. Translating gives CASSPPIGRNEQFF.

The rearrangement joins TRBV11-3 to TRBJ1-5, with 7 bases fitting TRBD1. The CDR3 loop spans 13 amino acids. The trim removed 3 bases at V and 6 bases at J, leaving 2 bases unmatched. Germline assignment: CDR1 SGHNT and CDR2 YENEEA. CDR3 nucleotide sequence: TGTGCCAGCAGCTTTACAGGGGTTCAGCCCCAGCATTTT. Protein sequence: CASSFTGVQPQHF.

The genes are TRBV18 and TRBJ1-1, with no clear D. The CDR3 extends over 15 amino acids. Trimming stripped 6 bases from V and 1 base from J, with 15 bases between. The germline gives CDR1 KGHSH, CDR2 LQKENI. The CDR3 is CASSPGWGSNTEAFF. The CDR3 coding sequence is TGTGCCAGCTCCCCGGGGTGGGGTTCGAACACTGAAGCTTTCTTT. The variable domain in full, with the rest retrieved from reference TRBV18 and TRBJ1-1, is NAGVMQNPRHLVRRRGQEARLRCSPMKGHSHVYWYRQLPEEGLKFMVYLQKENIIDESGMPKERFSAEFPKEGPSILRIQQVVRGDSAAYFCASSPGWGSNTEAFFGQGTRLTVV.

This rearrangement joins TRBV27 to TRBJ1-2; D ambiguous. Germline V CDR1 and CDR2: MNHEY, SMNVEV (reference sequence). V lost 0 bases to trimming and J lost 2 bases, with 4 bases between them. The CDR3 is made up of 13 amino acids. The CDR3 DNA reads TGTGCCAGCAGTTTATCTTCCAACTATGGCTACACCTTC. This encodes CASSLSSNYGYTF.

The chain combines TRBV10-3 with TRBJ2-7; 12 nucleotides agree with TRBD2. This CDR3 has 13 amino acids. Germline V gives CDR1 ENHRY, CDR2 SYGVKD. Losses at the gene ends were 5 bases for V and 7 bases for J; bases not matched to a gene: 3. CDR3 bases: TGTGCCATCAGTCTAGCGGGAGGGCAAGAGCAGTACTTC. This codes for CAISLAGGQEQYF.

This rearrangement joins TRBV5-8 to TRBJ2-3; tentatively, D is TRBD2 (6 bases). The V end lost 3 bases, the J end lost 2 bases, and 7 bases lay between the germline ends. The germline V gene has CDR1 SGHTS and CDR2 YDEGEE. This CDR3 is 13 amino acids long. CDR3 coding DNA: TGTGCCAGCAGCTGGGGGGACACAGATACGCAGTATTTT. It translates to CASSWGDTDTQYF.

The rearrangement links TRBV19 to TRBJ2-2, with D possibly TRBD1 on 5 matching bases. Per the germline V gene, CDR1 is LNHDA and CDR2 is SQIVND (reference sequence). V was trimmed by 7 bases and J by 5 bases, leaving 14 bases between them. This CDR3 region has 14 residues. The CDR3 nucleotides are TGTGCCAGTACCAAAAAACAGGATACCGGGGAGCTGTTTTTT. Translation: CASTKKQDTGELFF.

J is TRBJ2-1 and V is TRBV18; 11 bases line up with TRBD2. The length of the CDR3 is 15 residues. Germline V gene data show CDR1 as KGHSH and CDR2 as LQKENI. Germline trimming cut 0 bases from V and 5 bases from J; bases unmatched to any gene: 0. CDR3 bases: TGTGCCAGCTCACCACCGGGACTAGCGGACAATGAGCAGTTCTTC. It encodes CASSPPGLADNEQFF.

On this clone itself: Since a far larger clone is one base different, this is likely a read error. The chain is built from TRBV2 and TRBJ2-3; D uncertain. V lost 3 bases, J lost 0 bases, and 4 bases lay in between. The CDR3 extends over 13 amino acids. Per the germline V gene, CDR1 is SNHLY and CDR2 is FYNNEI. This CDR3 is CASSDPSTDTQYF. CDR3 sequence (DNA): TGTGCCAGCAGTGACCCTAGCACAGATACGCAGTATTTT.

V is TRBV7-2 and J is TRBJ2-7; 10 nucleotides line up with TRBD1. The V gene's germline CDR1 is SGHTA and CDR2 FQGNSA. This CDR3 contains 15 residues. V lost 5 bases to trimming and J lost 7 bases; unmatched junction nucleotides: 11. The CDR3 is CASSPGQGFKGEQYF. CDR3 in DNA: TGTGCCAGCAGCCCGGGACAGGGGTTTAAGGGAGAGCAGTACTTC.

The chain has TRBV4-2 and TRBJ1-5, with D hard to call. Trimming removed 0 bases at V and 2 bases at J, with 8 bases between. The CDR3 contains 15 residues. The V gene's germline CDR1 is LGHNA and CDR2 YNFKEQ. The CDR3, as DNA: TGTGCCAGCAGCCAAGAGGAACGGGGCAATCAGCCCCAGCATTTT. Residues: CASSQEERGNQPQHF.

This clone was recorded only once. The rearrangement uses TRBV7-2 and TRBJ1-5; D is ambiguous. Germline-derived CDR1 and CDR2 are SGHTA and FQGNSA. V was cut by 2 bases and J by 7 bases, with 18 bases left in between. There are 16 residues in the CDR3. Written as DNA, the CDR3 is TGTGCCAGCAGCTTACGCCTGCCAGGTGGGAGGCAGCCCCAGCATTTT. Encoded protein: CASSLRLPGGRQPQHF.

The chain employs TRBV11-2 and TRBJ1-2; the match to TRBD1 covers 8 bases. Trimming cost V 3 bases and J 3 bases; bases outside gene matches: 3. The CDR3 length is 14 residues. Germline V CDR1 and CDR2: SGHAT, FQNNGV. This CDR3 reads CASSLGGQDYGYTF. The CDR3 DNA is TGTGCCAGCAGCTTGGGGGGACAGGACTATGGCTACACCTTC.

The V and J genes are TRBV27 and TRBJ1-5, with D unclear. Germline CDR1 MNHEY, CDR2 SMNVEV (reference sequence). The germline V and J ends were trimmed by 5 bases and 0 bases, with 26 bases remaining between them. The CDR3 consists of 20 residues. The CDR3 sequence: CASSPIIGGSRLYSNQPQHF. The DNA for the CDR3 is TGTGCCAGCAGTCCCATTATTGGAGGGAGCAGGCTGTATAGCAATCAGCCCCAGCATTTT.

This chain connects TRBV2 to TRBJ2-4; D ambiguous. Germline V CDR1 and CDR2: SNHLY, FYNNEI. V was clipped by 8 bases and J by 7 bases, with 15 bases between them. The CDR3 has 13 amino acids. The CDR3 nucleotides are TGTGCCAGCGGATGGGCCACGGCGAACATTCAGTACTTC. Its protein product is CASGWATANIQYF.

The chain couples TRBV4-3 to TRBJ2-2; unclear D gene. CDR1 is LGHNA, CDR2 YSLEER, per germline. V was cut by 1 base and J by 4 bases, with 7 bases left in between. The CDR3 length is 14 residues. The CDR3 is CASSQVHITGELFF. The CDR3 DNA reads as TGCGCCAGCAGCCAAGTCCACATCACCGGGGAGCTGTTTTTT.

This clone was seen once. The chain has TRBV5-4 and TRBJ2-7; 11 bases are a match to TRBD2. The CDR3 contains 13 residues. Germline lookup yields CDR1 SGHNT and CDR2 YYREEE (reference sequence). V was clipped by 10 bases and J by 1 base; unmatched bases: 4. CDR3 coding DNA: TGTGCCGGAGGGACTAGCGGATCCTACGAGCAGTACTTC. Protein: CAGGTSGSYEQYF.

This clone was detected only a few times. A much larger clonotype is one base distant, so this may be a read error. This likely comes from a read error, as the CDR3 has no conserved phenylalanine or tryptophan at its end. The chain employs TRBV6-4 and TRBJ2-3, with 11 nucleotides matching TRBD2. Germline CDR1 reads MRHNA; CDR2 reads SNTAGT. This CDR3 is 14 amino acids long. The ends lost 9 bases at V and 3 bases at J; junction bases unmatched: 5. The CDR3: CASSLAGETDTQYS. For the CDR3, the DNA is TGTGCCAGTTCACTAGCGGGAGAAACAGATACGCAGTATTCT.

The V gene is TRBV7-9, the J gene TRBJ2-7; weak D call: TRBD2 (5 bases). V lost 0 bases and J 3 bases, leaving 9 bases between the germline ends. The CDR3 sequence is 14 residues long. The germline V gene has CDR1 SEHNR and CDR2 FQNEAQ (reference sequence). The CDR3 protein is CASSLAAENYEQYF. CDR3 DNA: TGTGCCAGCAGCTTAGCAGCGGAAAACTACGAGCAGTACTTC.

The chain has TRBV15 and TRBJ2-2, with D perhaps assigned TRBD1 or TRBD2 (6 bases each). Germline CDR1 is LNHNV and CDR2 is YYDKDF (reference sequence). With 0 bases removed from V and 3 bases from J, the gap between germline ends came to 11 bases. This CDR3 region has 16 residues. The chain's CDR3 is CATSRDRGTYTGELFF. DNA of the CDR3: TGTGCCACCAGCAGAGATAGGGGGACTTACACCGGGGAGCTGTTTTTT.